The 32 T cell receptor beta chains reported below all come from one sample, sequenced in a study of metastatic and nonmetastatic thyroid tumors. Nobody among the patients had been given any treatment before thyroid surgery. MiXCR re-clonotyped the PCR reads for TCRdb. The data show 50,000 or so clones, about 22% seen once. The specimen was blood. Receptors originate from a male donor with papillary thyroid cancer or a benign thyroid nodule (not recorded which). Some clones in this sample may be carry-over from other donors' samples.

This chain uses TRBV6-1 with TRBJ2-7; no reliable D call. CDR1 is MNHNS, CDR2 SASEGT, per germline. Trimming removed 5 bases at V and 6 bases at J, with 17 bases between. The CDR3 consists of 14 residues. The CDR3 sequence is CASSRPERSAEQYF. In nucleotides, the CDR3 is TGTGCCAGCAGTCGACCTGAGCGCTCCGCCGAGCAGTACTTC.

This clone was counted many times. Being one base from a much bigger clone, this may be a read error. CDR3: CASSSGTSDIFYKQYF. The CDR3 nucleotides are TGTGCCAGCAGTTCCGGGACTAGCGACATATTCTACAAGCAGTACTTC. The chain uses TRBV7-3 and TRBJ2-7; TRBD2 matches at 10 bases. The CDR3 length is 16 residues. Germline CDR1 reads SGHTA; CDR2 reads FQGTGA. The full variable domain, its missing parts supplied by reference TRBV7-3 and TRBJ2-7, is GAGVSQTPSNKVTEKGKYVELRCDPISGHTALYWYRQSLGQGPEFLIYFQGTGAADDSGLPNDRFFAVRPEGSVSTLKIQRTERGDSAVYLCASSSGTSDIFYKQYFGPGTRLTVT.

This rearrangement joins TRBV2 to TRBJ1-2; 8 bases fit TRBD1. CDR3 length equals 19 residues. Trimming removed 0 bases from V and 0 bases from J; junction bases left unmatched: 12. CDR1 is SNHLY and CDR2 is FYNNEI in the germline V gene. The CDR3 reads CASSEAPRSDRVSNYGYTF. The CDR3 DNA is TGTGCCAGCAGTGAAGCGCCGAGGTCGGACAGGGTATCTAACTATGGCTACACCTTC.

In its sample, this clone was seen many times. J is TRBJ2-1 and V is TRBV6-4; 15 bases match TRBD2. Per germline, CDR1 MRHNA and CDR2 SNTAGT. The CDR3 length is 15 residues. Losses at the gene ends were 0 bases for V and 9 bases for J; bases not matched to a gene: 0. The CDR3: CASSDSGLAGGEQFF. For the CDR3, the DNA is TGTGCCAGCAGTGACTCGGGACTAGCGGGAGGTGAGCAGTTCTTC.

CDR3 protein: CAWRSAGEDSGELFF. CDR3 sequence (DNA): TGTGCCTGGAGGTCGGCGGGCGAGGATTCCGGGGAGCTGTTTTTT. This chain joins TRBV30 and TRBJ2-2, with D perhaps matching TRBD2 (5 bases). Germline CDR1 GTSNPN, CDR2 SVGIG (reference sequence). This CDR3 is built from 15 residues. Between the trimmed V and J ends, which lost 3 bases and 6 bases, there was a span of 17 bases.

This clone was recorded at least ten times. The same CDR3 arises from other DNA sequences in this sample as well. This sequence joins TRBV11-2 and TRBJ2-5, with 9 bases aligning to TRBD2. The CDR3 consists of 18 residues. The germline V gene has CDR1 SGHAT and CDR2 FQNNGV. After removal of 1 base from V and 4 bases from J, the junction contained 13 bases not matched to a gene. The CDR3 here is CASSLVGSGTSPIETQYF. DNA for the CDR3: TGTGCCAGCAGCTTAGTGGGTTCCGGGACTAGCCCAATAGAGACCCAGTACTTC.

This clone was seen once. V gene TRBV7-9 combines with J gene TRBJ2-7, with TRBD1 identical over 8 bases. Germline V CDR1 and CDR2: SEHNR, FQNEAQ (reference sequence). This CDR3 is 14 amino acids long. The V gene end was trimmed by 5 bases and the J gene end by 9 bases; junction bases not matched to a gene: 12. This CDR3 is CASSQDRAPWAQYF. The CDR3 coding sequence is TGTGCCAGCAGCCAGGACAGGGCACCCTGGGCGCAGTACTTC.

The chain is built from TRBV5-1 and TRBJ2-1; a possible D gene is TRBD1 (6 bases). The CDR3 length is 15 residues. The germline gives CDR1 SGHRS, CDR2 YFSETQ. The ends were cut back, 1 base at V and 6 bases at J, with 14 bases in the middle. The CDR3 DNA reads TGCGCCAGCAGCTTGTTAACAGGGTTTGTCAATGAGCAGTTCTTC. Translation gives CASSLLTGFVNEQFF.

In its sample, this clone was seen many times. The V call is TRBV5-6, the J call TRBJ1-6, with D unclear. The CDR3 is made up of 14 amino acids. V was cut by 0 bases and J by 4 bases, with 5 bases left in between. Germline V gene sequence: CDR1 SGHDT, CDR2 YYEEEE. The DNA for the CDR3 is TGTGCCAGCAGCTTGGGTCAGTATAATTCACCCCTCCACTTT. Translated: CASSLGQYNSPLHF.

V and J are TRBV11-3 and TRBJ2-3; D is unclear. This CDR3 has 12 amino acids. Germline V CDR1 and CDR2: SGHNT, YENEEA. Trimming removed 6 bases from V and 3 bases from J, with 7 bases in between. The DNA for the CDR3 is TGTGCCAGCAGTGGGAATACAGATACGCAGTATTTT. The encoded protein is CASSGNTDTQYF.

V is TRBV12-3 or TRBV12-4 and J is TRBJ2-7, with TRBD1 matching over 10 bases. There are 19 residues in the CDR3. V lost 3 bases to trimming and J lost 1 base; unmatched junction nucleotides: 15. The CDR3 spells CASSFLRDRGLGGSYEQYF. The DNA of the CDR3 is TGTGCCAGCAGTTTCCTCCGGGACAGGGGACTTGGGGGGTCCTACGAGCAGTACTTC.

V and J are TRBV4-1 and TRBJ2-7; 8 positions match TRBD1. The CDR3 sequence is 15 residues long. V dropped 0 bases and J dropped 4; count of bases not matched to a gene: 5. Per the germline V gene, CDR1 is MGHRA and CDR2 is YSYEKL. The DNA for the CDR3 is TGCGCCAGCAGCCAAGAGGTGAACAGGGGGTACGAGCAGTACTTC. It translates to CASSQEVNRGYEQYF.

This clone was seen a few times. This chain uses TRBV15 with TRBJ2-2; no definite D call. Trimming left V 5 bases short and J 6 bases short, with 10 bases between. Per the germline V gene, CDR1 is LNHNV and CDR2 is YYDKDF (reference sequence). The CDR3 sequence is 13 residues long. CDR3 sequence: CATSLPSAGELFF. DNA for the CDR3: TGTGCCACCAGCCTCCCGTCCGCCGGGGAGCTGTTTTTT.

This clone came up many times. This could be a read error, since a much larger clone is one nucleotide away. The J gene is TRBJ1-2, the V gene TRBV6-1, with TRBD1 as a possible D gene (5 bases). This CDR3 is 13 amino acids long. Germline lookup yields CDR1 MNHNS and CDR2 SASEGT. DNA of the CDR3: TGTGCCAGCAGTAGGGACGGTAACTATGGCTACGCCTTC. As protein: CASSRDGNYGYAF.

This clone was picked up many times. The V call is TRBV14, the J call TRBJ2-5, with 10 bases aligning to TRBD2. The CDR3 contains 15 residues. Looked up from germline, CDR1 is SGHDN and CDR2 is FVKESK. V gave up 2 bases and J gave up 0 bases; unmatched junction bases: 0. CDR3 in DNA: TGTGCCAGCAGCCAACTAGCGGGAGACCAAGAGACCCAGTACTTC. Protein: CASSQLAGDQETQYF.

This clone was observed many times. This chain connects TRBV4-2 to TRBJ2-7; 7 bases map to TRBD2. CDR3 size: 14 residues. With 1 base clipped from V and 1 base from J, the junction kept 1 base outside the gene matches. Germline V gene data show CDR1 as LGHNA and CDR2 as YNFKEQ. The CDR3 DNA reads TGTGCCAGCAGCCAAGTCGGGGGGTCCTACGAGCAGTACTTC. Encoded protein: CASSQVGGSYEQYF.

This clone occurred many times. This rearrangement joins TRBV18 to TRBJ2-1, with D possibly matching TRBD2 (7 bases). V shed 4 bases and J shed 7 bases, with 17 bases lying between them. The V gene's germline CDR1 is KGHSH and CDR2 LQKENI. The CDR3 runs to 15 residues. The CDR3 coding sequence is TGTGCCAGCTCACTTTGGAGGGGGAGGGATAATGAGCAGTTCTTC. The encoded protein is CASSLWRGRDNEQFF.

The chain couples TRBV6-4 to TRBJ2-1; 14 bases are shared with TRBD2. Germline V gene data show CDR1 as MRHNA and CDR2 as SNTAGT. There are 17 residues in the CDR3. J lost 7 bases, V lost 5 bases, and 10 bases had no gene match. CDR3 residues: CASSHRPTSGRGNEQFF. DNA for the CDR3: TGTGCCAGCAGTCACCGACCGACTAGCGGGAGGGGAAATGAGCAGTTCTTC.

There are many counts of this clone. The J gene is TRBJ2-1, the V gene TRBV19, with 8 bases that match TRBD1. V trimming: 3 bases; J trimming: 4 bases; junction bases outside the gene matches: 11. CDR1 is LNHDA, CDR2 SQIVND, per germline (reference sequence). The CDR3 covers 17 residues. The DNA of the CDR3 is TGTGCCAGTAGTATGCCCCGGCTACAGGGGGGATACAATGAGCAGTTCTTC. This codes for CASSMPRLQGGYNEQFF.

This chain connects TRBV4-1 to TRBJ2-7, with 8 bases matching TRBD1. The V and J ends lost 0 bases and 6 bases, in that order; junction bases with no gene match: 7. Germline V gene sequence: CDR1 MGHRA, CDR2 YSYEKL. This CDR3 region has 15 residues. This CDR3 reads CASSQESGTGSEQYF. In DNA, the CDR3 is TGCGCCAGCAGCCAAGAATCCGGGACAGGCTCCGAGCAGTACTTC.

This rearrangement joins TRBV11-3 to TRBJ1-1, with D possibly being TRBD1 (5 bases). The germline V gene has CDR1 SGHNT and CDR2 YENEEA. This CDR3 has 12 residues. Trimming took off 1 base at V and 9 bases at J, with 9 bases between the two ends. CDR3 residues: CASSLGGPQAFF. The CDR3 region has the DNA TGTGCCAGCAGCTTAGGGGGCCCTCAAGCTTTCTTT. Full variable domain (rest looked up from reference TRBV11-3 and TRBJ1-1): EAGVVQSPRYKIIEKKQPVAFWCNPISGHNTLYWYLQNLGQGPELLIRYENEEAVDDSQLPKDRFSAERLKGVDSTLKIQPAELGDSAVYLCASSLGGPQAFFGQGTRLTVV.

This clone came up many times. As DNA, the CDR3 is TGTGCCAGCAGCCAAGATCGACAGGGGTATTCACCCCTCCACTTT. This encodes CASSQDRQGYSPLHF. The V and J genes are TRBV3-1 and TRBJ1-6; 8 nucleotides match TRBD1. Germline values: CDR1 LGHDT, CDR2 YNNKEL (reference sequence). The CDR3 contains 15 residues. V lost 0 bases and J lost 8; bases outside the gene matches: 3.

This clone was counted many times. It may be a read error: a sequence one base away is much more abundant. The genes are TRBV12-3 or TRBV12-4 and TRBJ2-3, with 11 bases aligning to TRBD1. With V trimmed by 5 bases and J by 8 bases, 9 bases remained unmatched. This CDR3 is built from 15 residues. The CDR3: CASSTWTGGVSTQYF. Written as DNA, the CDR3 is TGTGCCAGCAGTACCTGGACAGGGGGCGTTAGTACGCAGTATTTT.

V and J are TRBV4-1 and TRBJ2-7, with unresolved D. The germline V gene has CDR1 MGHRA and CDR2 YSYEKL. V dropped 4 bases and J dropped 1 base, with 17 bases sitting between them. This CDR3 contains 16 residues. The CDR3 sequence is CASSPPLGMFSYEQYF. CDR3 sequence (DNA): TGCGCCAGCAGCCCTCCCTTGGGGATGTTTTCCTACGAGCAGTACTTC.

This chain joins TRBV11-2 and TRBJ2-7, with TRBD1 identical over 7 bases. V shed 4 bases, J shed 2 bases, and the junction held 8 bases outside the gene matches. Germline V gives CDR1 SGHAT, CDR2 FQNNGV. The CDR3 is made up of 15 amino acids. The DNA for the CDR3 is TGTGCCAGCAGCTCCTCCGAGACAGGGCCCTACGAGCAGTACTTC. Translation: CASSSSETGPYEQYF. Drawing the rest from reference TRBV11-2 and TRBJ2-7, the complete variable domain is EAGVAQSPRYKIIEKRQSVAFWCNPISGHATLYWYQQILGQGPKLLIQFQNNGVVDDSQLPKDRFSAERLKGVDSTLKIQPAKLEDSAVYLCASSSSETGPYEQYFGPGTRLTVT.

This clone occurred many times. This chain uses TRBV10-1 with TRBJ1-2, with D tentatively TRBD1 (6 bases). The CDR3 sequence is 14 residues long. Germline-derived CDR1 and CDR2 are WNHNN and SYGVQD (reference sequence). V was shortened by 3 bases and J by 5 bases, with 13 bases between the two germline ends. The CDR3 spells CASSDPGRGYGYTF. The CDR3 DNA reads TGCGCCAGCAGTGACCCAGGGAGGGGGTATGGCTACACCTTC.

This clone has ten or more counts. The V and J genes are TRBV19 and TRBJ2-2; TRBD2 matches at 7 bases. The CDR3 is 18 residues long. J was trimmed by 0 bases and V by 11 bases; bases with no gene match: 18. Germline loops: CDR1 LNHDA, CDR2 SQIVND (reference sequence). CDR3 loop: CACSGLAANDANTGELFF. The CDR3 DNA follows: TGTGCCTGCTCCGGGCTAGCGGCTAATGACGCGAACACCGGGGAGCTGTTTTTT.

This clone is medium-sized within its sample. The gene calls are TRBV20-1 and TRBJ2-7, with 14 positions matching TRBD2. Germline CDR1 reads DFQATT; CDR2 reads SNEGSKA (reference sequence). The CDR3 contains 17 residues. V dropped 8 bases and J dropped 3; count of bases not matched to a gene: 15. The CDR3 loop reads CSPYRLAGGRVHYEQYF. CDR3 nucleotides: TGCAGTCCCTATCGACTAGCGGGAGGGAGAGTTCACTACGAGCAGTACTTC.

The CDR3 reads CASSDSAGTGAEQFF. Here the CDR3 DNA reads TGTGCCAGCAGTGACTCGGCGGGCACGGGGGCTGAGCAGTTCTTC. The chain carries TRBV6-4 and TRBJ2-1; D may correspond to TRBD1 or TRBD2 (6 bases each). CDR3 length: 15 residues. V was trimmed by 0 bases and J by 9 bases, leaving 15 bases between them. Germline V gene data show CDR1 as MRHNA and CDR2 as SNTAGT.

By share of the sample, this clone is medium-sized. The genes are TRBV18 and TRBJ2-1; D may match TRBD1 or TRBD2 (5 bases each). CDR3 size: 12 residues. The germline V gene has CDR1 KGHSH and CDR2 LQKENI. V shed 4 bases and J shed 12 bases, with 13 bases lying between them. This CDR3 reads CASSRDRDRQFF. CDR3 bases: TGTGCCAGCTCACGAGACCGGGACCGGCAGTTCTTC.

The V and J genes are TRBV20-1 and TRBJ2-7, with a possible D match to TRBD2 (5 bases). This CDR3 region has 13 residues. The V and J ends lost 2 bases and 6 bases respectively, with 14 bases between them. Germline CDR1 DFQATT, CDR2 SNEGSKA (reference sequence). Here the CDR3 reads CSARSGIGSEQYF. The CDR3 DNA reads as TGCAGTGCTAGATCGGGGATCGGCTCCGAGCAGTACTTC.

J is TRBJ1-5 and V is TRBV28, with 10 bases lining up with TRBD1. Germline V gives CDR1 MDHEN, CDR2 SYDVKM. The CDR3 length is 18 residues. V lost 2 bases to trimming and J lost 3 bases; unmatched junction nucleotides: 10. The CDR3 sequence is CASSLGRDRGPNNQPQHF. CDR3 nucleotide sequence: TGTGCCAGCAGTTTAGGCCGGGACAGGGGTCCAAACAATCAGCCCCAGCATTTT.